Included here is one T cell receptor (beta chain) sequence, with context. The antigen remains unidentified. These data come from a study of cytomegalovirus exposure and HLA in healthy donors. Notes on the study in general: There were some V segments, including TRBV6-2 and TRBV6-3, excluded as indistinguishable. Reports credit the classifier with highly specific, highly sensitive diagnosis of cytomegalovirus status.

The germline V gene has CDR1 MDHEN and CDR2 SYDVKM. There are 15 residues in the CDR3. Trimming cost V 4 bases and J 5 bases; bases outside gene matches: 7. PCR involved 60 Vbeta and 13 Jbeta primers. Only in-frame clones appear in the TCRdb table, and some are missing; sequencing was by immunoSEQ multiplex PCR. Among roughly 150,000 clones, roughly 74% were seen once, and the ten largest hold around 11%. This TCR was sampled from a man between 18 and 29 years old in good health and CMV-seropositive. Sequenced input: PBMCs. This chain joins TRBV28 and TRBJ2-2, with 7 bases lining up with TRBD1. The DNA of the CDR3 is TGTGCCAGCAGTTCCACAGGGGTGGGGACCGGGGAGCTGTTTTTT. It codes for CASSSTGVGTGELFF.